This entry concerns a single T cell receptor beta chain. Antigen unknown. The source of the sample is a study of type 1 regulatory T cells. Study as a whole: This in vitro CD4 product, T-allo10, is enriched for Tr1 cells and alloantigen-specific.

Study-wide results and limits: Type 1 regulatory T cells had a more restricted TCR repertoire than non-type 1 regulatory T cells.

Using its own MiXCR run on the reads, TCRdb lists one record per CDR3 protein. In the table there are 60,000 to 70,000 distinct CDR3 sequences, roughly half of which are singletons. V was clipped by 1 base and J by 0 bases, with 7 bases between them. This CDR3 spans 14 amino acids. Germline V gives CDR1 MGHRA, CDR2 YSYEKL. The chain links TRBV4-1 to TRBJ2-7; no firm D call. Source material: cultured non-Tr1 T cells, either the whole culture or a sorted T cell fraction (not recorded which). The sequence was obtained from a human donor in good health. This CDR3 reads CASSQADSSYEQYF. The CDR3 DNA follows: TGCGCCAGCAGCCAAGCGGATAGCTCCTACGAGCAGTACTTC.